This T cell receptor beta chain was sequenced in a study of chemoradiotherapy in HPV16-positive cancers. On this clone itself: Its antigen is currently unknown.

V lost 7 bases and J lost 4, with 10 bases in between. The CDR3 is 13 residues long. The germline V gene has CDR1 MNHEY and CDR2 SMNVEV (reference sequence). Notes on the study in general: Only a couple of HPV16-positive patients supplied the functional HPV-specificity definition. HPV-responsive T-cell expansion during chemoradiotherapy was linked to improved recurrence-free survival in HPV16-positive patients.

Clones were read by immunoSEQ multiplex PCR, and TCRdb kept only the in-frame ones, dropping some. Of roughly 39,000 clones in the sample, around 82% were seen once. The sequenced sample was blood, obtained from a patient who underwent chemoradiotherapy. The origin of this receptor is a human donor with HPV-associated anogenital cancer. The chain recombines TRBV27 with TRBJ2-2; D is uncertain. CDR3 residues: CASTRWATGELFF. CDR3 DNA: TGTGCCAGCACCCGATGGGCCACCGGGGAGCTGTTTTTT.